The clone carrying this TCR beta chain was picked up one time. This sample was taken from a study of control samples from healthy donors and cancer patients. Data came from immunoSEQ multiplex PCR; TCRdb stores just in-frame clones and leaves some out. The profile shows tens of thousands of clones, roughly 87% of them singletons. Germline assignment: CDR1 LNHDA and CDR2 SQIVND (reference sequence). V lost 2 bases and J 9 bases, leaving 14 bases between the germline ends. The CDR3 contains 14 residues. Sequenced: PBMCs. The sequence derives from a middle-aged man with colorectal cancer. V gene TRBV19 combines with J gene TRBJ2-4; D is perhaps TRBD1 or TRBD2 (5 bases each). CDR3 residues: CASSIPDYGGIQYF. The CDR3 DNA reads TGTGCCAGTAGTATACCCGATTATGGGGGCATTCAGTACTTC.